The entry that follows covers one T cell receptor (beta chain) sequence. Per the study methods: Nucleated cell number was recorded as an estimate derived from reference gene primer amplification. Sequencing used immunoSEQ multiplex PCR; TCRdb keeps in-frame clones, though not all of them. D and trimming were read from the DNA, whereas the V and J calls and clone size are those reported in that table. The sample records 250,000 to 400,000 clones, less than 85% being singletons. This entry is derived from a study of blood T cell repertoires in COVID-19. The participants were between about 18 and 100 years old and came from under 25 US areas. Cohort allocation depended upon clinical history that participants reported. The study recruited exposed participants who had met a COVID-19 case within 2 weeks before entry. The V end was cut by 6 bases, the J end by 6 bases, with 15 bases between. This CDR3 contains 13 residues.

The TCR originated in a woman in her thirties who had been exposed to COVID-19. The J gene is TRBJ2-7, the V gene TRBV12-3 or TRBV12-4, with D possibly matching TRBD2 (5 bases). Source material: PBMCs or T cells enriched from blood (not recorded which). CDR3 region: CASSPRVPSEQYF. CDR3 DNA: TGTGCCAGCAGCCCGAGGGTCCCTAGCGAGCAGTACTTC.